The source of this T cell receptor (beta chain) is a study of blood T cell repertoires in COVID-19. In the authors' workflow: From reference gene primer amplification, estimates of nucleated cell counts were derived. Some clones are missing from TCRdb's copy, which holds only in-frame ones; the method was immunoSEQ multiplex PCR. For V, J and clone size, that table is used; D and trimming come from the DNA. The sample holds about 400,000 clones; approximately 85% are singletons and the top ten take roughly 2%. Cohorts were assigned according to the clinical history that participants reported. This TCR derives from a woman in her thirties or forties with acute COVID-19. The sequenced material came from PBMCs or T cells enriched from blood (not recorded which).

The CDR3 bases are TGTGCCACCAGTGCGGCAGGGATGGGCACAGATACGCAGTATTTT. Its protein product is CATSAAGMGTDTQYF. The V call is TRBV24-1, the J call TRBJ2-3; weak D call: TRBD1 (5 bases). The V gene lost 5 bases and the J gene lost 1 base, with 12 bases spanning the gap. The germline gives CDR1 KGHDR, CDR2 SFDVKD. This CDR3 spans 15 amino acids.